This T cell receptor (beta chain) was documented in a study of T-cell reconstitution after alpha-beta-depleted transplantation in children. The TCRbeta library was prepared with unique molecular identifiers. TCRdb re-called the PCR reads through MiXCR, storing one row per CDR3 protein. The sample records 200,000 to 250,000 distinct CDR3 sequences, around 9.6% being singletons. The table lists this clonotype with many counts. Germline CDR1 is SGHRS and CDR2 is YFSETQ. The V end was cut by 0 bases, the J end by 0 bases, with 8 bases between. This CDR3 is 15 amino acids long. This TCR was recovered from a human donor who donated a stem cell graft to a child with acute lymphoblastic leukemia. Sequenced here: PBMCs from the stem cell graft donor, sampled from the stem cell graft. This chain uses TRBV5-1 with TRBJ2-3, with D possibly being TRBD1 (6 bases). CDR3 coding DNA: TGCGCCAGCAGCTTGGGGGGGCCTAGCACAGATACGCAGTATTTT. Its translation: CASSLGGPSTDTQYF.